One and the same sample provided the 31 T cell receptor beta chains below, sequenced in a study of post-analysis software for immune sequencing data. Points from the study as a whole: Comparison of patients with controls showed roughly five TRBV segments more frequent in patients, TRBV5-6, TRBV5-1 and TRBV20-1 among them.

Which antigens these TCRs recognize remains unknown. Unique molecular identifiers were built into the TCR beta cDNA libraries. TCRdb redid the calling of the PCR reads with MiXCR, one entry per CDR3 protein. The sample gives approximately 690,000 distinct CDR3 sequences, approximately 60% of which show up once; approximately 10% is in the top ten. The sample consisted of blood. All receptors derive from a girl aged 2-10 years with multiple sclerosis.

This chain links TRBV27 with TRBJ2-1; D is perhaps TRBD1 (5 bases). Trimming shortened V by 4 bases and J by 4 bases, and 14 bases separated the two germline ends. CDR3 length equals 15 residues. From germline, CDR1 is MNHEY and CDR2 SMNVEV (reference sequence). The CDR3 nucleotides read TGTGCCAGCAGTTCCAGGGCCTTTTCTTACAATGAGCAGTTCTTC. Translation gives CASSSRAFSYNEQFF.

V usage is TRBV5-1 and J usage is TRBJ2-7, with D possibly TRBD1 on 6 matching bases. The germline CDR1 and CDR2 sequences are SGHRS and YFSETQ. The germline V and J ends were trimmed by 6 bases and 4 bases, with 17 bases remaining between them. This CDR3 comprises 14 residues. The CDR3 loop is CASTPGQGRYEQYF. CDR3 sequence (DNA): TGCGCCAGCACCCCCGGGCAGGGGCGGTACGAGCAGTACTTC.

The gene calls are TRBV20-1 and TRBJ2-7; possible D gene TRBD2, 5 bases. This CDR3 is 14 amino acids long. Germline V gene sequence: CDR1 DFQATT, CDR2 SNEGSKA (reference sequence). V was shortened by 1 base and J by 0 bases, with 10 bases between the two germline ends. The CDR3 region has the DNA TGCAGTGCTAGAGCGGGGTATTCCTCCTACGAGCAGTACTTC. This sequence encodes CSARAGYSSYEQYF.

This clonotype has a handful of counts. V is TRBV6-2 or TRBV6-3 and J is TRBJ2-7, with D perhaps matching TRBD2 (6 bases). Per germline, CDR1 MNHEY and CDR2 SVGEGT. Trimming removed 6 bases from V and 3 bases from J, with 15 bases in between. The CDR3 covers 14 residues. The CDR3: CASSNGGVRYEQYF. The CDR3 DNA sequence: TGTGCCAGCAGCAACGGAGGGGTGCGCTACGAGCAGTACTTC.

The V and J genes are TRBV18 and TRBJ1-1; 8 positions agree with TRBD1. Germline values: CDR1 KGHSH, CDR2 LQKENI. After removal of 6 bases from V and 3 bases from J, the junction contained 6 bases not matched to a gene. The CDR3 length is 14 residues. The CDR3 region has the DNA TGTGCCAGCTCGGCGACAGGGGAGGACACTGAAGCTTTCTTT. It translates to CASSATGEDTEAFF.

This chain links TRBV2 with TRBJ2-5; 9 bases align to TRBD2. After removal of 6 bases from V and 2 bases from J, the junction contained 7 bases not matched to a gene. Germline CDR1 and CDR2: SNHLY and FYNNEI. The CDR3 length is 15 residues. The CDR3 DNA reads as TGTGCCAGCAGGGGGACTAGCCCACTTCAAGAGACCCAGTACTTC. This translates into CASRGTSPLQETQYF.

This sequence joins TRBV7-8 and TRBJ2-1; 11 bases are shared with TRBD2. CDR3 size: 19 residues. Germline V gene data show CDR1 as SGHVS and CDR2 as FQNEAQ. The V gene end was trimmed by 1 base and the J gene end by 4 bases; junction bases not matched to a gene: 12. The CDR3 region has the DNA TGTGCCAGCAGCTTAGGTGGTAGCGGGAGGGCCCTCGGGTACAATGAGCAGTTCTTC. As protein: CASSLGGSGRALGYNEQFF.

The chain carries TRBV5-1 and TRBJ2-3; D may be TRBD1 (5 bases). This CDR3 region has 16 residues. In germline, CDR1 is SGHRS, CDR2 YFSETQ. Trimming pared 3 bases from V and 0 bases from J, leaving 14 bases between. CDR3 nucleotides: TGCGCCAGCAGCTCCGGACCCCAGGGAAGCACAGATACGCAGTATTTT. This encodes CASSSGPQGSTDTQYF.

In this sample, this clonotype turned up a few times. The chain carries TRBV29-1 and TRBJ1-5; 8 bases match TRBD1. V was clipped by 2 bases and J by 2 bases; unmatched bases: 8. The germline V gene has CDR1 SQVTM and CDR2 ANQGSEA. The CDR3 sequence is 16 residues long. The CDR3 DNA sequence: TGCAGCGTTGAAACAGGGGGACTCGATTGCAATCAGCCCCAGCATTTT. Translation gives CSVETGGLDCNQPQHF.

The chain links TRBV7-9 to TRBJ2-3; possibly TRBD2 for D (6 bases). The CDR3 is made up of 14 amino acids. The germline V gene has CDR1 SEHNR and CDR2 FQNEAQ (reference sequence). V was clipped by 5 bases and J by 5 bases, with 14 bases between them. The CDR3 reads CASSRRDWRDTQYF. CDR3 sequence (DNA): TGTGCCAGCAGCCGGAGGGACTGGAGAGATACGCAGTATTTT.

This chain connects TRBV27 to TRBJ2-5, with 8 bases identical to TRBD1. CDR1 and CDR2 from the germline V gene are MNHEY and SMNVEV (reference sequence). CDR3 length equals 13 residues. V trimming: 6 bases; J trimming: 7 bases; junction bases outside the gene matches: 7. CDR3 residues: CASRATGVRTQYF. CDR3 bases: TGTGCCAGCAGAGCGACAGGGGTGAGGACCCAGTACTTC.

This clonotype was counted a single time. The rearrangement links TRBV6-1 to TRBJ1-5; D unresolved. Germline CDR1 MNHNS, CDR2 SASEGT. CDR3 length: 13 residues. V was trimmed by 2 bases and J by 6 bases, leaving 8 bases between them. This CDR3 is CASSESGPQPQHF. The CDR3 nucleotides are TGTGCCAGCAGTGAAAGCGGTCCTCAGCCCCAGCATTTT.

The chain couples TRBV20-1 to TRBJ1-6, with D tentatively TRBD1 (5 bases). CDR1 and CDR2 (germline): DFQATT, SNEGSKA (reference sequence). Trimming removed 2 bases from V and 5 bases from J, with 13 bases in between. The CDR3 runs to 15 residues. This CDR3 reads CSARQGLANNSPLHF. The DNA of the CDR3 is TGCAGTGCTAGACAGGGTTTGGCGAATAATTCACCCCTCCACTTT.

The rearrangement links TRBV10-2 to TRBJ2-5, with D perhaps matching TRBD2 (5 bases). The DNA end lines up better with TRBJ2-4; the J call may be wrong. The CDR3 is 12 amino acids. Germline values: CDR1 WSHSY, CDR2 SAAADI. The DNA of the CDR3 is TGCGCCAGCGGACTGACTCCAAACATTCAGTACTTC. Its translation: CASGLTPNIQYF.

The table lists this clonotype with a few counts. As DNA, the CDR3 is TGCGCCAGCAGCTTGGTTGATGCCGGGCGGGGGGGCCCTCTGGAGACCCAGTACTTC. Residues: CASSLVDAGRGGPLETQYF. This chain links TRBV5-1 with TRBJ2-5; TRBD2 agrees at 9 bases. The germline V gene has CDR1 SGHRS and CDR2 YFSETQ. The J segment lost 5 bases and the V segment lost 0 bases, leaving 17 bases of the junction unmatched. This CDR3 region has 19 residues.

The chain couples TRBV29-1 to TRBJ2-7, with D tentatively TRBD2 (6 bases). Trimming took off 7 bases at V and 0 bases at J, with 16 bases between the two ends. The CDR3 is 14 amino acids. CDR1 is SQVTM, CDR2 ANQGSEA, per germline. The CDR3 coding sequence is TGCAGCGCTGGAGCGGGTATGCGCTCCTACGAGCAGTACTTC. This codes for CSAGAGMRSYEQYF.

The chain is built from TRBV20-1 and TRBJ2-1; possibly TRBD2 for D (6 bases). Germline CDR1 is DFQATT and CDR2 is SNEGSKA (reference sequence). The length of the CDR3 is 15 residues. The germline V and J ends were trimmed by 4 bases and 7 bases, with 20 bases remaining between them. In DNA form, the CDR3 reads TGCAGTGCTACGGTCGAGGCGGGACTCGGGAATGAGCAGTTCTTC. The encoded protein is CSATVEAGLGNEQFF.

The chain employs TRBV19 and TRBJ2-7, with 8 nucleotides matching TRBD1. After removal of 5 bases from V and 3 bases from J, the junction contained 9 bases not matched to a gene. The CDR3 is made up of 15 amino acids. CDR1 is LNHDA, CDR2 SQIVND, per germline (reference sequence). The CDR3 DNA reads TGTGCCAGTAGTGTCGGGACAGGAACCTTCTACGAGCAGTACTTC. It encodes CASSVGTGTFYEQYF.

This clonotype was detected only a few times. This rearrangement joins TRBV2 to TRBJ2-3; the match to TRBD2 covers 8 bases. The CDR3 is 16 amino acids. Trimming at V came to 5 bases and at J to 0 bases, leaving 7 bases not matched to a gene. Looked up from germline, CDR1 is SNHLY and CDR2 is FYNNEI. CDR3 sequence (DNA): TGTGCCAGCAGTTCGAAGACTAGCGCTAGCACAGATACGCAGTATTTT. It encodes CASSSKTSASTDTQYF.

The rearrangement joins TRBV20-1 to TRBJ2-2; D may be TRBD2 (6 bases). Germline V gives CDR1 DFQATT, CDR2 SNEGSKA (reference sequence). V was shortened by 1 base and J by 0 bases, with 15 bases between the two germline ends. The CDR3 is 17 amino acids. CDR3: CSARAILSGANTGELFF. The CDR3, as DNA: TGCAGTGCTAGAGCCATTCTCTCGGGGGCGAACACCGGGGAGCTGTTTTTT.

This clonotype came up a few times. The chain uses TRBV5-1 and TRBJ2-3; D gene uncertain. CDR1 is SGHRS, CDR2 YFSETQ, per germline. The V gene lost 4 bases and the J gene lost 2 bases, with 14 bases spanning the gap. There are 15 residues in the CDR3. CDR3 loop: CASSPAGRHTDTQYF. Here the CDR3 DNA reads TGCGCCAGCAGCCCCGCTGGGCGTCACACAGATACGCAGTATTTT.

This sequence joins TRBV13 and TRBJ2-3; 12 positions match TRBD2. Germline V CDR1 and CDR2: PRHDT, FYEKMQ (reference sequence). This CDR3 contains 19 residues. V shed 4 bases and J 1 base; nucleotides not matched to a gene: 12. The CDR3 region is CASSSTLAGGFWGTDTQYF. CDR3 DNA: TGTGCCAGCAGCTCCACACTAGCGGGGGGATTTTGGGGCACAGATACGCAGTATTTT.

This clonotype occurred once. V and J are TRBV20-1 and TRBJ2-5, with 12 positions matching TRBD2. V lost 3 bases and J lost 0; bases outside the gene matches: 8. The CDR3 loop spans 17 amino acids. Germline CDR1 and CDR2: DFQATT and SNEGSKA (reference sequence). Here the CDR3 DNA reads TGCAGTGCTAGGCGGCTAGCGGGGGGGCAGTACCAAGAGACCCAGTACTTC. Amino acid sequence: CSARRLAGGQYQETQYF.

The rearrangement links TRBV12-3 or TRBV12-4 to TRBJ2-6; no definite D call. The CDR3 runs 16 residues. Deletions cut 5 bases from V and 1 base from J, with 12 bases between. The CDR3: CASSLGADSGANVLTF. The CDR3 nucleotides are TGTGCCAGCAGTCTGGGCGCAGATTCTGGGGCCAACGTCCTGACTTTC.

The CDR3 coding sequence is TGCAGTGCCGAGGACAGGGCGGCCAAAAACATTCAGTACTTC. Translating gives CSAEDRAAKNIQYF. J is TRBJ2-7 and V is TRBV20-1; 8 positions match TRBD1. The end of the DNA fits TRBJ2-4 better, so the J call may be wrong. This CDR3 comprises 14 residues. Germline V CDR1 and CDR2: DFQATT, SNEGSKA (reference sequence).

This clonotype was detected many times. This chain links TRBV4-3 with TRBJ2-1; D possibly corresponds to TRBD2 (6 bases). The germline V gene has CDR1 LGHNA and CDR2 YSLEER. Trimming shortened V by 2 bases and J by 4 bases, and 12 bases separated the two germline ends. The CDR3 totals 15 residues. CDR3 loop: CASSQRTGDYNEQFF. The CDR3 DNA reads as TGCGCCAGCAGCCAAAGGACGGGGGATTACAATGAGCAGTTCTTC.

The chain carries TRBV6-6 and TRBJ1-1, with D possibly TRBD1 on 5 matching bases. CDR1 is MNHNY, CDR2 SVGAGI, per germline (reference sequence). CDR3 length: 15 residues. With 0 bases removed from V and 4 bases from J, the gap between germline ends came to 12 bases. The CDR3 DNA reads TGTGCCAGCAGTTACTCGCAGCCGGGGCGCACTGAAGCTTTCTTT. Residues: CASSYSQPGRTEAFF.

The chain carries TRBV11-2 and TRBJ2-7; the match to TRBD2 covers 10 bases. The germline gives CDR1 SGHAT, CDR2 FQNNGV. The J segment lost 0 bases and the V segment lost 5 bases, leaving 10 bases of the junction unmatched. The CDR3 sequence is 17 residues long. The CDR3 region is CASSAGASGSLSYEQYF. In DNA, the CDR3 is TGTGCCAGCAGCGCAGGGGCTAGCGGGAGCCTCTCCTACGAGCAGTACTTC.

The CDR3 nucleotides are TGTGCCAGCAGCCGTCAGGGCGGGGGCCTCTCCTACGAGCAGTACTTC. This translates into CASSRQGGGLSYEQYF. The chain has TRBV7-2 and TRBJ2-7, with D perhaps TRBD2 (7 bases). The CDR3 totals 16 residues. V lost 5 bases, J lost 0 bases, and 17 bases lay in between. Germline V gene data show CDR1 as SGHTA and CDR2 as FQGNSA.

The chain joins TRBV9 to TRBJ2-7, with 9 bases aligning to TRBD2. V lost 3 bases and J lost 2; bases outside the gene matches: 9. This CDR3 comprises 16 residues. Germline CDR1 reads SGDLS; CDR2 reads YYNGEE. The CDR3 sequence: CASSARRTSEAYEQYF. DNA for the CDR3: TGTGCCAGCAGCGCCCGTCGGACTAGCGAAGCCTACGAGCAGTACTTC.

The chain couples TRBV7-2 to TRBJ2-3; 7 bases map to TRBD1. The length of the CDR3 is 17 residues. Germline CDR1 reads SGHTA; CDR2 reads FQGNSA. Germline trimming cut 2 bases from V and 0 bases from J; bases unmatched to any gene: 8. CDR3 loop: CASSLTGTALSTDTQYF. The CDR3 DNA reads TGTGCCAGCAGCTTAACGGGGACAGCCCTCAGCACAGATACGCAGTATTTT.